These 5 T cell receptor beta chains share one sample of origin, sequenced in a study of shared clonotypes between healthy human individuals (TCRdb year 2020). The receptor library was made with the immunoSEQ multiplex PCR assay. TCRdb re-hosts the immuneACCESS table, in-frame sequences only. Its copies lack some clones; in the studies checked, an unresolved V gene accounts for under half of them, and the cause for the rest is not known. Within this sample are under 1,100,000 clones, with more than 60% of them counted one time only. The ten largest clones capture about 1.5% of the sample. The sample taken for sequencing was memory CD4+ T cells sorted from blood. The cell subset or site label here, explained by the study, means: CD45RA-negative fraction. The source of these receptors is a man between 18 and 29 years old in good health.

The chain employs TRBV5-6 and TRBJ2-7; 9 bases line up with TRBD1. This CDR3 has 14 amino acids. V lost 3 bases and J lost 5; bases outside the gene matches: 6. Germline CDR1 SGHDT, CDR2 YYEEEE. CDR3 protein: CASSSGQGRHEQYF. The CDR3 DNA reads as TGTGCCAGCAGCTCGGGACAGGGTCGGCACGAGCAGTACTTC.

The rearrangement uses TRBV9 and TRBJ1-4; 8 bases are a match to TRBD1. Trimming cost V 4 bases and J 10 bases; bases outside gene matches: 9. Per the germline V gene, CDR1 is SGDLS and CDR2 is YYNGEE. This CDR3 region has 14 residues. This CDR3 reads CASSPGGRGRKLFF. DNA of the CDR3: TGTGCCAGCAGCCCCGGTGGCAGGGGGCGAAAACTGTTTTTT.

The J gene is TRBJ1-2, the V gene TRBV10-3; 12 bases agree with TRBD1. The CDR3 runs to 15 residues. Losses at the gene ends were 3 bases for V and 4 bases for J; bases not matched to a gene: 3. Per germline, CDR1 ENHRY and CDR2 SYGVKD. Here the CDR3 reads CAISDGTGGSYGYTF. The CDR3, as DNA: TGTGCCATCAGTGATGGGACAGGGGGCTCCTATGGCTACACCTTC.

The gene calls are TRBV7-6 and TRBJ1-6, with D possibly being TRBD1 (6 bases). V dropped 2 bases and J dropped 6 bases, with 14 bases sitting between them. CDR3 length equals 16 residues. Per germline, CDR1 SGHVS and CDR2 FNYEAQ. CDR3 residues: CASSLTAGTSNSPLHF. Here the CDR3 DNA reads TGTGCCAGCAGCTTAACCGCCGGGACAAGTAATTCACCCCTCCACTTT.

The count of this clone is one. CDR3 nucleotides: TGTGCCTGGAGTGCCTTTGGACGGCCCCCGGGGACAGATACGCAGTATTTT. Encoded protein: CAWSAFGRPPGTDTQYF. The chain employs TRBV30 and TRBJ2-3, with D maybe TRBD2 (5 bases). This CDR3 is built from 17 residues. The ends were cut back, 1 base at V and 3 bases at J, with 20 bases in the middle. From germline, CDR1 is GTSNPN and CDR2 SVGIG (reference sequence).